The next 5 T cell receptor beta chains were all read from a single sample in a study of T cells in Graves' hyperthyroidism and ophthalmopathy. The CDR3 regions of TCR beta were amplified from RNA transcripts. Using the HTBI primer set, a first-round RT-PCR was run on the TCR CDR3. TCRdb re-analysed the multiplex PCR reads in MiXCR, keeping a single row per CDR3 protein. The sample lists around 450,000 distinct CDR3 sequences; approximately 14% were seen once. Sequenced material: blood. These receptors all come from a woman younger than 30 with Graves' hyperthyroidism.

The CDR3 is CASSGYIAGSWDEQFF. The CDR3 bases are TGTGCCAGCAGTGGGTATATAGCGGGGTCGTGGGATGAGCAGTTCTTC. V is TRBV6-2 or TRBV6-3 and J is TRBJ2-1, with TRBD2 matching 8 bases. The trim removed 5 bases at V and 8 bases at J, leaving 14 bases unmatched. This CDR3 spans 16 amino acids. Germline CDR1 MNHEY, CDR2 SVGEGT.

This clonotype was observed many times. CDR3 coding DNA: TGTGCCAGCAGTGAAGAACAGGTAGCCTACAATGAGCAGTTCTTC. This gives the protein CASSEEQVAYNEQFF. This chain connects TRBV2 to TRBJ2-1; D may be TRBD1 (5 bases). The V end lost 1 base, the J end lost 2 bases, and 9 bases lay between the germline ends. CDR1 and CDR2 from the germline V gene are SNHLY and FYNNEI. The CDR3 spans 15 residues.

The CDR3 region has the DNA TGTGCCAGCAGTGTTACCCTTGGGAGCAATCAGCCCCAGCATTTT. Translation: CASSVTLGSNQPQHF. This chain uses TRBV2 with TRBJ1-5; no firm D call. V lost 4 bases and J lost 1, with 11 bases in between. Germline lookup yields CDR1 SNHLY and CDR2 FYNNEI. The CDR3 runs 15 residues. Together with reference TRBV2 and TRBJ1-5, the CDR3 gives the full variable domain: EPEVTQTPSHQVTQMGQEVILRCVPISNHLYFYWYRQILGQKVEFLVSFYNNEISEKSEIFDDQFSVERPDGSNFTLKIRSTKLEDSAMYFCASSVTLGSNQPQHFGDGTRLSIL.

This clonotype was recorded at least ten times. This rearrangement joins TRBV27 to TRBJ2-5; 9 positions agree with TRBD1. The ends lost 6 bases at V and 4 bases at J; junction bases unmatched: 9. The germline V gene has CDR1 MNHEY and CDR2 SMNVEV (reference sequence). The CDR3 extends over 15 amino acids. CDR3 sequence: CASSRTGTGRETQYF. The DNA for the CDR3 is TGTGCCAGCAGCCGTACCGGGACAGGGAGAGAGACCCAGTACTTC.

This clonotype was recorded at least ten times. The chain couples TRBV5-1 to TRBJ2-4; 15 nucleotides agree with TRBD2. Germline CDR1 SGHRS, CDR2 YFSETQ. This CDR3 spans 16 amino acids. Trimming took 4 bases from V and 6 from J; bases not matched to a gene: 5. DNA of the CDR3: TGCGCCAGCAGCACGGGACTAGCGGGAGGAACAAACATTCAGTACTTC. Amino acid sequence: CASSTGLAGGTNIQYF.